These T cell receptor beta chains were read from a single sample in a study of shared clonotypes between healthy human individuals. Sequenced by immunoSEQ multiplex PCR; TCRdb stores in-frame clones only, minus some. The sample records about 2 million clones, approximately 94% being singletons. The sample was naive CD8+ T cells sorted from blood. These receptors came from a man younger than 35 in good health. CDR3s include the opening cysteine and the closing phenylalanine or tryptophan. Fields, in order: clone size, J gene, V gene, D gene, CDR3 DNA, CDR3 protein. The D gene is left open where the match is weak. Clone size is shown for a subset of rows, as once, few, many or a class of expanded clone.

abundance: NA
j_gene: TRBJ1-1
v_gene: TRBV19
d_gene: NA
CDR3nt: TGTGCCAGTAGTATCGGATGGACTGAAGCTTTCTTT
CDR3aa: CASSIGWTEAFF

abundance: NA
j_gene: TRBJ2-7
v_gene: TRBV28
d_gene: TRBD1
CDR3nt: TGTGCCACCAACAGGGGGTACGAGCAGTACTTC
CDR3aa: CATNRGYEQYF

abundance: few
j_gene: TRBJ2-7
v_gene: TRBV10-1
d_gene: TRBD1
CDR3nt: TGCGCCAGCAGTGAGTCCGGGACAGGGGTCTACGAGCAGTACTTC
CDR3aa: CASSESGTGVYEQYF

abundance: few
j_gene: TRBJ1-2
v_gene: TRBV9
d_gene: NA
CDR3nt: TGTGCCAGCAGCACCCGGGCCTCCTTGGGAGGCTACACCTTC
CDR3aa: CASSTRASLGGYTF

abundance: NA
j_gene: TRBJ1-3
v_gene: TRBV7-9
d_gene: NA
CDR3nt: TGTGCCAGCAGCTTACTCGCGTCCTCTGGAAACACCATATATTTT
CDR3aa: CASSLLASSGNTIYF

abundance: NA
j_gene: TRBJ1-2
v_gene: TRBV9
d_gene: NA
CDR3nt: TGTGCCAGCAGTGGGGATCGGGCATACTACACCTTC
CDR3aa: CASSGDRAYYTF

abundance: NA
j_gene: TRBJ2-3
v_gene: TRBV4-1
d_gene: TRBD1
CDR3nt: TGCGCCAGCAGCCAAGGGACAGGGGGTTTAGATACGCAGTATTTT
CDR3aa: CASSQGTGGLDTQYF

abundance: once
j_gene: TRBJ2-7
v_gene: TRBV10-3
d_gene: TRBD2
CDR3nt: TGTGCCATCAGTGAACTAGCGGCATCCTACGAGCAGTACTTC
CDR3aa: CAISELAASYEQYF

abundance: NA
j_gene: TRBJ2-3
v_gene: TRBV10-2
d_gene: NA
CDR3nt: TGCGCCAGCACCGCCGGGGGTTCAGATACGCAGTATTTT
CDR3aa: CASTAGGSDTQYF

abundance: NA
j_gene: TRBJ2-5
v_gene: TRBV20-1
d_gene: NA
CDR3nt: TGCAGTGCTAGAGATACAGAGACCCAGTACTTC
CDR3aa: CSARDTETQYF

abundance: NA
j_gene: TRBJ2-3
v_gene: TRBV12-5
d_gene: NA
CDR3nt: TGTGCTAGTGGTTTGGTAGGGCAGGAGGGTTTAGATACGCAGTATTTT
CDR3aa: CASGLVGQEGLDTQYF

abundance: NA
j_gene: TRBJ1-5
v_gene: TRBV6-6
d_gene: TRBD1
CDR3nt: TGTGCCAGCAGTGGGGACAGGAATAGCAATCAGCCCCAGCATTTT
CDR3aa: CASSGDRNSNQPQHF

abundance: NA
j_gene: TRBJ1-1
v_gene: TRBV7-2
d_gene: NA
CDR3nt: TGTGCCAGCAGCTCCCCGTCAGAGGGGTCCCCTGAAGCTTTCTTT
CDR3aa: CASSSPSEGSPEAFF

abundance: NA
j_gene: TRBJ2-5
v_gene: TRBV29-1
d_gene: NA
CDR3nt: TGCAGCGTCGCAACTACCCCCGGCGAGACCCAGTACTTC
CDR3aa: CSVATTPGETQYF

abundance: NA
j_gene: TRBJ2-3
v_gene: TRBV4-1
d_gene: TRBD2
CDR3nt: TGCGCCAGCAGCCAATTCCTAGCGGGAGACACAGATACGCAGTATTTT
CDR3aa: CASSQFLAGDTDTQYF

abundance: NA
j_gene: TRBJ2-2
v_gene: TRBV6-1
d_gene: NA
CDR3nt: TGTGCCAGCCCCCTCGGTACCGGGGAGCTGTTTTTT
CDR3aa: CASPLGTGELFF

abundance: NA
j_gene: TRBJ2-7
v_gene: TRBV4-1
d_gene: TRBD2
CDR3nt: TGCGCCAGCACCAGAGCGGGGGGGCCCTACGAGCAGTACTTC
CDR3aa: CASTRAGGPYEQYF

abundance: NA
j_gene: TRBJ2-7
v_gene: TRBV18
d_gene: NA
CDR3nt: TGTGCCAGCTCACCCCGACACAACGAGCAGTACTTC
CDR3aa: CASSPRHNEQYF

abundance: NA
j_gene: TRBJ2-7
v_gene: TRBV7-6
d_gene: NA
CDR3nt: TGTGCCAGCAGCTTCGGCCCTGCCGAGGGGCAGTACTTC
CDR3aa: CASSFGPAEGQYF

abundance: once
j_gene: TRBJ2-1
v_gene: TRBV13
d_gene: NA
CDR3nt: TGTGCCAGCAGCTTAGGGCTAGCTAATGAGCAGTTCTTC
CDR3aa: CASSLGLANEQFF

abundance: NA
j_gene: TRBJ2-1
v_gene: TRBV7-8
d_gene: TRBD2
CDR3nt: TGTGCCAGCAGCTTACTAGCGGGAGGGCACAATGAGCAGTTCTTC
CDR3aa: CASSLLAGGHNEQFF

abundance: NA
j_gene: TRBJ1-2
v_gene: TRBV10-3
d_gene: NA
CDR3nt: TGTGCCATCAGTGAATTCGGAGACACGTCTAACTATGGCTACACCTTC
CDR3aa: CAISEFGDTSNYGYTF

abundance: NA
j_gene: TRBJ2-1
v_gene: TRBV11-2
d_gene: NA
CDR3nt: TGTGCCAGCAGCCCGGCCGGCAATGAGCAGTTCTTC
CDR3aa: CASSPAGNEQFF

abundance: NA
j_gene: TRBJ2-7
v_gene: TRBV7-8
d_gene: TRBD2
CDR3nt: TGTGCCAGCAGCTCTACTAGCGAATACGAGCAGTACTTC
CDR3aa: CASSSTSEYEQYF

abundance: NA
j_gene: TRBJ2-7
v_gene: TRBV4-3
d_gene: NA
CDR3nt: TGCGCCAGCAGCCAAGAAAGCCCCGCGGGGTTCCTATACTACGAGCAGTACTTC
CDR3aa: CASSQESPAGFLYYEQYF

abundance: NA
j_gene: TRBJ1-5
v_gene: TRBV30
d_gene: NA
CDR3nt: TGTGCCTGGAGTGTAGGATCCATCGGCAATCAGCCCCAGCATTTT
CDR3aa: CAWSVGSIGNQPQHF

abundance: NA
j_gene: TRBJ2-7
v_gene: TRBV6-1
d_gene: NA
CDR3nt: TGTGCCAGCAGCCCCGACTACGAGCAGTACTTC
CDR3aa: CASSPDYEQYF

abundance: NA
j_gene: TRBJ2-1
v_gene: TRBV5-6
d_gene: NA
CDR3nt: TGTGCCAGCAGGGACATTTACGATGAGCAGTTCTTC
CDR3aa: CASRDIYDEQFF

abundance: NA
j_gene: TRBJ2-1
v_gene: TRBV7-8
d_gene: TRBD2
CDR3nt: TGTGCCAGCAGCCAGGGACTAGCGGGCTCGACCTCCTACAATGAGCAGTTCTTC
CDR3aa: CASSQGLAGSTSYNEQFF

abundance: NA
j_gene: TRBJ2-1
v_gene: TRBV27
d_gene: TRBD1
CDR3nt: TGTGCCAGCAGTTCCGCCGGACAGGGTCTTGTGGGGCAGTTCTTC
CDR3aa: CASSSAGQGLVGQFF

abundance: once
j_gene: TRBJ2-1
v_gene: TRBV7-9
d_gene: NA
CDR3nt: TGTGCCAGCAGCCCTAACTTCCAGGCGGTCGCGGTTTACAATGAGCAGTTCTTC
CDR3aa: CASSPNFQAVAVYNEQFF

abundance: NA
j_gene: TRBJ1-4
v_gene: TRBV19
d_gene: NA
CDR3nt: TGTGCCAGTAGTACCTACGACATCTCAACTAATGAAAAACTGTTTTTT
CDR3aa: CASSTYDISTNEKLFF

abundance: NA
j_gene: TRBJ1-1
v_gene: TRBV4-3
d_gene: NA
CDR3nt: TGCGCCAGCAGCCAATTTCTAACAGGGCCTAACACTGAAGCTTTCTTT
CDR3aa: CASSQFLTGPNTEAFF

abundance: once
j_gene: TRBJ2-7
v_gene: TRBV27
d_gene: NA
CDR3nt: TGTGCCAGCAGTTTAAAAGGCCCCTACGAGCAGTACTTC
CDR3aa: CASSLKGPYEQYF

abundance: NA
j_gene: TRBJ2-7
v_gene: TRBV5-1
d_gene: TRBD2
CDR3nt: TGCGCCAGCAGCTTGACCGGGACTAGCGGGATCGACGAGCAGTACTTC
CDR3aa: CASSLTGTSGIDEQYF

abundance: NA
j_gene: TRBJ2-1
v_gene: TRBV27
d_gene: TRBD1
CDR3nt: TGTGCCAGCAGTTTTTCGGGTTGGGACAGCTCCTACAATGAGCAGTTCTTC
CDR3aa: CASSFSGWDSSYNEQFF

abundance: NA
j_gene: TRBJ1-2
v_gene: TRBV13
d_gene: NA
CDR3nt: TGTGCCAGCAGCTTCAAGGGGAACTATGGCTACACCTTC
CDR3aa: CASSFKGNYGYTF

abundance: NA
j_gene: TRBJ2-2
v_gene: TRBV5-6
d_gene: NA
CDR3nt: TGTGCCAGCAGCTCCATCTGGGGCGGCGCGAACACCGGGGAGCTGTTTTTT
CDR3aa: CASSSIWGGANTGELFF

abundance: NA
j_gene: TRBJ2-2
v_gene: TRBV27
d_gene: TRBD2
CDR3nt: TGTGCCAGCACCGGACTAGCGGGGGGGCCCGTCGGGGAGCTGTTTTTT
CDR3aa: CASTGLAGGPVGELFF

abundance: NA
j_gene: TRBJ2-1
v_gene: TRBV27
d_gene: TRBD1
CDR3nt: TGTGCCAGCAGTCCTACAGGGGGAAATAACAATGAGCAGTTCTTC
CDR3aa: CASSPTGGNNNEQFF

abundance: NA
j_gene: TRBJ2-7
v_gene: TRBV2
d_gene: NA
CDR3nt: TGTGCCAGCAGTCGGACAGTTCCCTACGAGCAGTACTTC
CDR3aa: CASSRTVPYEQYF

abundance: NA
j_gene: TRBJ2-1
v_gene: TRBV27
d_gene: TRBD2
CDR3nt: TGTGCCAGCAGTCCCTCCGGACTAGCGTTCAATGAGCAGTTCTTC
CDR3aa: CASSPSGLAFNEQFF

abundance: NA
j_gene: TRBJ2-7
v_gene: TRBV2
d_gene: TRBD1
CDR3nt: TGTGCCAGCAGTACAACGACAGGGGACGAGCAGTACTTC
CDR3aa: CASSTTTGDEQYF

abundance: NA
j_gene: TRBJ1-1
v_gene: TRBV5-1
d_gene: NA
CDR3nt: TGCGCCAGCAGCTCCGGGACGGCGAACACTGAAGCTTTCTTT
CDR3aa: CASSSGTANTEAFF

abundance: NA
j_gene: TRBJ1-6
v_gene: TRBV19
d_gene: NA
CDR3nt: TGTGCCAGTAGTATTCAGTTCTCCTATAATTCACCCCTCCACTTT
CDR3aa: CASSIQFSYNSPLHF

abundance: NA
j_gene: TRBJ2-5
v_gene: TRBV7-6
d_gene: NA
CDR3nt: TGTGCCAGCAGCTTAGCGGAGGGACTCCACGGTTTCCAAGAGACCCAGTACTTC
CDR3aa: CASSLAEGLHGFQETQYF

abundance: NA
j_gene: TRBJ2-3
v_gene: TRBV6-5
d_gene: TRBD1
CDR3nt: TGTGCCACCTACGGACAGGCAGGGACGCAGTATTTT
CDR3aa: CATYGQAGTQYF

abundance: NA
j_gene: TRBJ1-1
v_gene: TRBV5-4
d_gene: NA
CDR3nt: TGTGCCAGCAGCTTGGTGAGTAACACTGAAGCTTTCTTT
CDR3aa: CASSLVSNTEAFF

abundance: NA
j_gene: TRBJ2-3
v_gene: TRBV9
d_gene: TRBD2
CDR3nt: TGTGCCAGCAGCGACTCTGCTGTGCGGGGGAACACAGATACGCAGTATTTT
CDR3aa: CASSDSAVRGNTDTQYF

abundance: NA
j_gene: TRBJ1-2
v_gene: TRBV6-4
d_gene: NA
CDR3nt: TGTGCCAGCAGTGAACTATACATCATCAGGACCTTC
CDR3aa: CASSELYIIRTF

abundance: NA
j_gene: TRBJ2-2
v_gene: TRBV6-1
d_gene: NA
CDR3nt: TGTGCCAGCAGTGAAGCGGGGTCCGGGGAGCTGTTTTTT
CDR3aa: CASSEAGSGELFF

abundance: NA
j_gene: TRBJ2-7
v_gene: TRBV10-3
d_gene: NA
CDR3nt: TGTGCCACACTGGACGCGACCTACGAGCAGTACTTC
CDR3aa: CATLDATYEQYF